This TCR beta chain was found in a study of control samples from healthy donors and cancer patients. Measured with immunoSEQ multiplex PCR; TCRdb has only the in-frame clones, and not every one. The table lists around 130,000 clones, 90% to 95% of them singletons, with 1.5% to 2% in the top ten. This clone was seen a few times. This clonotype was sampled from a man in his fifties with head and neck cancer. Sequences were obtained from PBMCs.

The CDR3 nucleotides read TGTGCCAGCAGCTTGGTCTGGCGGGGGGGCGGCGAGCAGTACTTC. It encodes CASSLVWRGGGEQYF. This rearrangement joins TRBV7-2 to TRBJ2-7; 9 bases are shared with TRBD2. The CDR3 contains 15 residues. Germline CDR1 SGHTA, CDR2 FQGNSA. Unmatched junction bases numbered 9, after V lost 3 bases and J lost 6 bases.